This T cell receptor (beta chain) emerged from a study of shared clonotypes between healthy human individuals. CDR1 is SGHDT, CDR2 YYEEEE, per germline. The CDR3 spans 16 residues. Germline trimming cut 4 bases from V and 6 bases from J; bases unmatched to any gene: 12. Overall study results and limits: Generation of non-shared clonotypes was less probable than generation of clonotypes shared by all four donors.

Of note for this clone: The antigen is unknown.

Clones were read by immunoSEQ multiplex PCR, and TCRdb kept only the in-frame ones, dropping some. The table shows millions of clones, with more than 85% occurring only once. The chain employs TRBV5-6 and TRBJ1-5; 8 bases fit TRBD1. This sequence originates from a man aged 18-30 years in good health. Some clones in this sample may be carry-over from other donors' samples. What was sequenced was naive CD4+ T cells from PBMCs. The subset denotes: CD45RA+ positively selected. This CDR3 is CASSLGRAGGSQPQHF. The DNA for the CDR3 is TGTGCCAGCAGCCTGGGGCGGGCAGGGGGCAGTCAGCCCCAGCATTTT.